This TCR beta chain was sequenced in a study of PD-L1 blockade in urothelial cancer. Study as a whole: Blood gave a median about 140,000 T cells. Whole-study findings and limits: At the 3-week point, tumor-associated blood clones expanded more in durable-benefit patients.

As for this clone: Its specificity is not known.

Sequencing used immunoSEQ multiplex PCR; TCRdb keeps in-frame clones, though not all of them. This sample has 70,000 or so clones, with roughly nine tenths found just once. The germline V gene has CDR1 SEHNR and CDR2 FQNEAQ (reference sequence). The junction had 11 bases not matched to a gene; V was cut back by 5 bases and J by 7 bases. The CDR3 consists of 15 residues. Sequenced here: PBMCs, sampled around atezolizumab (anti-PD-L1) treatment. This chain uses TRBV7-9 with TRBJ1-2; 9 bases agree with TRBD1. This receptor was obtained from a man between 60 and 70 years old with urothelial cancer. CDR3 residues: CASSPRGQGGSGYTF. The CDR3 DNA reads TGTGCCAGCAGCCCTAGGGGACAGGGTGGAAGTGGCTACACCTTC. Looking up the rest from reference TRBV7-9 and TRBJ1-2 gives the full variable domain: DTGVSQNPRHKITKRGQNVTFRCDPISEHNRLYWYRQTLGQGPEFLTYFQNEAQLEKSRLLSDRFSAERPKGSFSTLEIQRTEQGDSAMYLCASSPRGQGGSGYTFGSGTRLTVV.